This T cell receptor beta chain was identified during a study of technical replicates of blood from several donors. The repertoire was sequenced with immunoSEQ multiplex PCR; TCRdb's copy has only in-frame clones and lacks some. The table records tens of thousands of clones, roughly 96% of them present only once. Germline lookup yields CDR1 SEHNR and CDR2 FQNEAQ (reference sequence). There are 17 residues in the CDR3. V gave up 3 bases and J gave up 5 bases, with 22 bases separating them. The gene calls are TRBV7-9 and TRBJ2-5; tentative D call: TRBD2 (6 bases). This clonotype was obtained from a human donor in good health. Sequencing was done on a sample of T cells isolated from PBMCs. The CDR3 coding sequence is TGTGCCAGCAGCTTGGACGGCCGGGACTTCCCCCCTGAGACCCAGTACTTC. Residues: CASSLDGRDFPPETQYF.